These 23 T cell receptor beta chains were all obtained from the same sample, sequenced in a study of OX40 agonist ivuxolimab in advanced cancers. Preparation of the library involved the immunoSEQ multiplex PCR assay. Sourced from immuneACCESS, this table was stored by TCRdb with only in-frame sequences that have V and J called. A share of the clones is absent; for the studies checked, an unresolved V gene accounts for under half, and the remainder has no known explanation. The sample contains about 52,000 clones, 86% of them found a single time. The biggest ten clones account for 6.5% to 7.5% of the sample. Material: CD4+ or CD8+ T cells sorted from blood, obtained in a trial of the OX40 agonist ivuxolimab. The receptors derive from an adult with an advanced solid tumor such as melanoma, head and neck, liver or kidney cancer.

The chain links TRBV5-1 to TRBJ1-1; D not certain. The CDR3 covers 15 residues. Trimming cost V 7 bases and J 2 bases, with 18 bases left between them. Germline CDR1 is SGHRS and CDR2 is YFSETQ. The CDR3 nucleotides are TGCGCCAGCCGCGGACCTGCGGGATCCAACACTGAAGCTTTCTTT. Amino acids: CASRGPAGSNTEAFF.

This clone was detected only a few times. Other nucleotide sequences from this sample produce the same CDR3. V and J are TRBV5-1 and TRBJ1-1, with D maybe TRBD1 (6 bases). V gave up 4 bases and J gave up 4 bases, with 14 bases separating them. This CDR3 has 14 residues. Germline loops: CDR1 SGHRS, CDR2 YFSETQ. The CDR3 loop reads CASSPGTQGTEAFF. The CDR3 nucleotides read TGCGCCAGCAGCCCCGGGACACAGGGCACTGAAGCTTTCTTT.

The gene calls are TRBV18 and TRBJ1-1, with 7 nucleotides matching TRBD1. V trimming: 1 base; J trimming: 3 bases; junction bases outside the gene matches: 5. CDR3 length: 15 amino acids. CDR1 is KGHSH, CDR2 LQKENI, per germline. As DNA, the CDR3 is TGTGCCAGCTCACCACAACAGGGGAGGGACACTGAAGCTTTCTTT. Amino acid sequence: CASSPQQGRDTEAFF.

The V call is TRBV29-1, the J call TRBJ2-7; 8 nucleotides line up with TRBD1. Germline CDR1 SQVTM, CDR2 ANQGSEA. Trimming at V came to 7 bases and at J to 6 bases, leaving 5 bases not matched to a gene. There are 11 residues in the CDR3. The CDR3: CSAQGEAEQYF. CDR3 DNA sequence: TGCAGCGCACAGGGGGAGGCCGAGCAGTACTTC.

This chain joins TRBV19 and TRBJ2-2, with 9 positions matching TRBD2. The CDR3 length is 16 residues. Germline V gives CDR1 LNHDA, CDR2 SQIVND (reference sequence). Trimming cost V 6 bases and J 3 bases; bases outside gene matches: 8. CDR3 sequence reads: CASRPRAGGDTGELFF. CDR3 DNA: TGTGCCAGTAGGCCCCGGGCGGGGGGGGACACCGGGGAGCTGTTTTTT.

The V gene is TRBV4-2, the J gene TRBJ1-3; tentatively, D is TRBD1 (6 bases). Germline V gene data show CDR1 as LGHNA and CDR2 as YNFKEQ. The germline V and J ends were trimmed by 4 bases and 2 bases, with 15 bases remaining between them. The CDR3 consists of 16 residues. Written as DNA, the CDR3 is TGTGCCAGCAGCCCGGAAGTGGGGGGGCCTGGAAACACCATATATTTT. It translates to CASSPEVGGPGNTIYF.

V and J are TRBV27 and TRBJ1-2; no definite D call. V lost 5 bases to trimming and J lost 5 bases, with 12 bases between them. Germline CDR1 is MNHEY and CDR2 is SMNVEV (reference sequence). The CDR3 length is 13 residues. This CDR3 is CASSPRSGYGYTF. The CDR3, as DNA: TGTGCCAGCAGTCCCCGATCAGGATATGGCTACACCTTC.

The chain is built from TRBV5-5 and TRBJ1-3; D is unresolved. Germline V gene data show CDR1 as SGHKS and CDR2 as YYEKEE (reference sequence). The CDR3 loop spans 14 amino acids. The germline V and J ends were trimmed by 1 base and 1 base, with 6 bases remaining between them. The CDR3 reads CASSLKGSGNTIYF. The CDR3, as DNA: TGTGCCAGCAGCTTGAAAGGGTCTGGAAACACCATATATTTT.

The CDR3 DNA sequence: TGTGCCAGTAGTATAGGGCGACGGCCCATCTTATTGGAGACCCAGTACTTC. Translating gives CASSIGRRPILLETQYF. The rearrangement uses TRBV19 and TRBJ2-5; the D is unclear. Trimming cost V 1 base and J 5 bases, with 20 bases left between them. Germline V gene lookup returns CDR1 LNHDA and CDR2 SQIVND (reference sequence). CDR3 size: 17 residues.

The genes are TRBV5-1 and TRBJ1-1; TRBD1 is a possible D gene (6 bases). The V end was cut by 6 bases, the J end by 2 bases, with 11 bases between. In germline, CDR1 is SGHRS, CDR2 YFSETQ. CDR3 length equals 13 residues. CDR3 in DNA: TGCGCCAGCACCCGACAGGACAACACTGAAGCTTTCTTT. Its protein is CASTRQDNTEAFF.

The rearrangement uses TRBV5-5 and TRBJ2-7; TRBD1 aligns across 10 bases. The CDR3 spans 15 residues. The germline CDR1 and CDR2 sequences are SGHKS and YYEKEE (reference sequence). Germline trimming cut 0 bases from V and 3 bases from J; bases unmatched to any gene: 3. The CDR3 loop is CASSLGTGGVYEQYF. The CDR3 coding sequence is TGTGCCAGCAGCTTGGGGACAGGGGGTGTCTACGAGCAGTACTTC.

This chain joins TRBV6-1 and TRBJ1-1; possible D gene TRBD1, 5 bases. The CDR3 consists of 13 residues. Per germline, CDR1 MNHNS and CDR2 SASEGT. V lost 8 bases and J 1 base, leaving 11 bases between the germline ends. CDR3 sequence reads: CASQVGGNTEAFF. In DNA form, the CDR3 reads TGTGCCAGCCAGGTCGGGGGGAACACTGAAGCTTTCTTT.

Comments on this clone: One junction end disagrees with the germline gene, perhaps due to a read error. The J gene is TRBJ1-1, the V gene TRBV6-1, with TRBD1 matching 7 bases. The CDR3 is made up of 15 amino acids. Germline CDR1 MNHNS, CDR2 SASEGT. CDR3 protein: CAISESSGGKEEAFF. CDR3 DNA sequence: TGTGCCATCAGTGAGTCGTCAGGGGGTAAAGAGGAAGCTTTCTTT.

This chain joins TRBV7-3 and TRBJ2-7; 12 bases align to TRBD1. Germline V gene lookup returns CDR1 SGHTA and CDR2 FQGTGA. CDR3 length: 16 amino acids. V was pared by 5 bases and J by 7 bases, with 12 bases of the junction left unmatched. CDR3 region: CASSTQPGQGAGEQYF. The CDR3 nucleotides are TGTGCCAGCAGCACTCAACCGGGACAGGGGGCTGGGGAGCAGTACTTC. Filled out from reference TRBV7-3 and TRBJ2-7, the complete variable domain reads GAGVSQTPSNKVTEKGKYVELRCDPISGHTALYWYRQSLGQGPEFLIYFQGTGAADDSGLPNDRFFAVRPEGSVSTLKIQRTERGDSAVYLCASSTQPGQGAGEQYFGPGTRLTVT.

The J gene is TRBJ2-1, the V gene TRBV5-5; weak D call: TRBD2 (6 bases). V lost 0 bases, J lost 1 base, and 14 bases lay in between. The CDR3 totals 17 residues. The germline V gene encodes CDR1 SGHKS and CDR2 YYEKEE (reference sequence). The CDR3 is CASSLVTLGTSYNEQFF. The CDR3 DNA reads as TGTGCCAGCAGCTTGGTAACGCTTGGGACTTCCTACAATGAGCAGTTCTTC.

The rearrangement joins TRBV30 to TRBJ1-1; D unclear. CDR3 length equals 13 residues. CDR1 and CDR2 (germline): GTSNPN, SVGIG (reference sequence). V was pared by 5 bases and J by 5 bases, with 15 bases between. CDR3 residues: CAWQTRAATEAFF. DNA of the CDR3: TGTGCCTGGCAGACACGGGCCGCTACTGAAGCTTTCTTT.

V is TRBV14 and J is TRBJ2-3, with 14 bases identical to TRBD2. The CDR3 consists of 17 residues. The V gene's germline CDR1 is SGHDN and CDR2 FVKESK. Trimming cost V 4 bases and J 4 bases; bases outside gene matches: 7. The CDR3 sequence: CASSLRTSGGSADTQYF. The CDR3, as DNA: TGTGCCAGCAGCCTTCGGACTAGCGGGGGGTCTGCAGATACGCAGTATTTT.

This chain links TRBV5-1 with TRBJ2-3; D unclear. CDR1 is SGHRS and CDR2 is YFSETQ in the germline V gene. CDR3 length: 12 residues. Trimming took off 4 bases at V and 0 bases at J, with 3 bases between the two ends. The CDR3 region is CASSQSTDTQYF. CDR3 DNA: TGCGCCAGCAGCCAGAGCACAGATACGCAGTATTTT.

The V call is TRBV5-1, the J call TRBJ2-5; D unresolved. This CDR3 has 14 residues. V shed 0 bases and J shed 5 bases, with 11 bases lying between them. Germline loops: CDR1 SGHRS, CDR2 YFSETQ. The CDR3 sequence: CASSLGSTAETQYF. DNA of the CDR3: TGCGCCAGCAGCTTGGGTAGTACCGCGGAGACCCAGTACTTC.

The chain joins TRBV28 to TRBJ2-2, with D possibly being TRBD1 (5 bases). V was pared by 4 bases and J by 3 bases, with 15 bases between. The CDR3 spans 16 residues. Germline CDR1 and CDR2: MDHEN and SYDVKM. This CDR3 is CASSSVGQGYTGELFF. The CDR3 DNA reads TGTGCCAGCAGTTCCGTGGGTCAGGGCTACACCGGGGAGCTGTTTTTT.

This clone was counted between two and nine times. The rearrangement uses TRBV12-5 and TRBJ1-5; TRBD1 matches at 7 bases. Germline CDR1 reads LGHNT; CDR2 reads FRNRAP. Trimming removed 1 base from V and 6 bases from J; junction bases left unmatched: 3. The CDR3 runs 14 residues. CDR3 in DNA: TGTGCTAGTGGTTTGGGACAGGGTGGTCAGCCCCAGCATTTT. Protein product: CASGLGQGGQPQHF.

The chain joins TRBV30 to TRBJ1-1; D might be TRBD1 (6 bases). This CDR3 contains 16 residues. Germline CDR1 reads GTSNPN; CDR2 reads SVGIG (reference sequence). Trimming left V 1 base short and J 1 base short, with 16 bases between. The CDR3: CAWSGIPGTTNTEAFF. DNA for the CDR3: TGTGCCTGGAGTGGGATTCCCGGGACAACGAACACTGAAGCTTTCTTT.

The V gene is TRBV29-1, the J gene TRBJ1-6; 8 bases are a match to TRBD1. The CDR3 loop spans 13 amino acids. V was pared by 6 bases and J by 5 bases, with 3 bases of the junction left unmatched. Per germline, CDR1 SQVTM and CDR2 ANQGSEA. Written as DNA, the CDR3 is TGCAGCGTAGGGACAGGTCATAATTCACCCCTCCACTTT. Its protein product is CSVGTGHNSPLHF.